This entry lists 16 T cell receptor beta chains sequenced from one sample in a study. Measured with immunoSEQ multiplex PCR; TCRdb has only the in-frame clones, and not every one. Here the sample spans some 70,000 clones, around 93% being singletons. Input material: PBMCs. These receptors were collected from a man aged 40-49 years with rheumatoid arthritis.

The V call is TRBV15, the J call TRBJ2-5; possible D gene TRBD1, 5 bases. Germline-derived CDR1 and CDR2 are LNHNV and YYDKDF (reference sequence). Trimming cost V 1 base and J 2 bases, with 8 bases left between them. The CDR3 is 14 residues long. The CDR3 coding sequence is TGTGCCACCAGCAGAGGACAGATTCAAGAGACCCAGTACTTC. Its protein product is CATSRGQIQETQYF.

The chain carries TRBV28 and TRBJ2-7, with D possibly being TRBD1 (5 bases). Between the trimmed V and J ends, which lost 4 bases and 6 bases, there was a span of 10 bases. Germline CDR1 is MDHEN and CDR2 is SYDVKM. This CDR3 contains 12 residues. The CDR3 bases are TGTGCCAGCAGTTACACAGGTGGCGAGCAGTACTTC. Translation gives CASSYTGGEQYF.

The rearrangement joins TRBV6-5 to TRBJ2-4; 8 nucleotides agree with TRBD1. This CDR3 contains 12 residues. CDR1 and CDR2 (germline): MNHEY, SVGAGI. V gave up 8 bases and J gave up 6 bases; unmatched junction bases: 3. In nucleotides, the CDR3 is TGTGCCAGCTTAGACAGGGGAAACATTCAGTACTTC. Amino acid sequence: CASLDRGNIQYF.

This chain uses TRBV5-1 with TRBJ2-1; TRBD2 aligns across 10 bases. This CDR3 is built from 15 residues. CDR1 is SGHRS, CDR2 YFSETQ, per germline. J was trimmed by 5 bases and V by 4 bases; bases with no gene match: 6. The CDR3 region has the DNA TGCGCCAGCAGCCCTCTAGCGGGAGCAAACAATGAGCAGTTCTTC. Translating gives CASSPLAGANNEQFF. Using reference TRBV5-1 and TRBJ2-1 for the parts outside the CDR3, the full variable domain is KAGVTQTPRYLIKTRGQQVTLSCSPISGHRSVSWYQQTPGQGLQFLFEYFSETQRNKGNFPGRFSGRQFSNSRSEMNVSTLELGDSALYLCASSPLAGANNEQFFGPGTRLTVL.

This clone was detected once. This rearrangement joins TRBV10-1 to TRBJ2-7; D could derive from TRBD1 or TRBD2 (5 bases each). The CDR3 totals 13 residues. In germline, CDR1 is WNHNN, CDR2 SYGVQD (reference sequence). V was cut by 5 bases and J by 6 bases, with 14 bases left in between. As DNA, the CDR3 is TGCGCCAGCAGTAGGGACGGCTTGGGCGAGCAGTACTTC. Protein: CASSRDGLGEQYF.

CDR3: CASSLVSGEKLFF. CDR3 sequence (DNA): TGTGCCAGCAGTTTGGTCTCGGGTGAAAAACTGTTTTTT. This chain uses TRBV27 with TRBJ1-4; D unclear. The CDR3 is 13 amino acids. The germline CDR1 and CDR2 sequences are MNHEY and SMNVEV (reference sequence). Trimming took 3 bases from V and 7 from J, leaving 9 bases between them. Supplemented by reference TRBV27 and TRBJ1-4, the full variable domain reads EAQVTQNPRYLITVTGKKLTVTCSQNMNHEYMSWYRQDPGLGLRQIYYSMNVEVTDKGDVPEGYKVSRKEKRNFPLILESPSPNQTSLYFCASSLVSGEKLFFGSGTQLSVL.

In nucleotides, the CDR3 is TGCGCCAGCAGCTTGGTTGCAGGAGCCTACGAGCAGTACTTC. It specifies CASSLVAGAYEQYF. The V call is TRBV5-1, the J call TRBJ2-7, with unresolved D. Between the trimmed V and J ends, which lost 0 bases and 2 bases, there was a span of 9 bases. Germline-derived CDR1 and CDR2 are SGHRS and YFSETQ. The CDR3 contains 14 residues.

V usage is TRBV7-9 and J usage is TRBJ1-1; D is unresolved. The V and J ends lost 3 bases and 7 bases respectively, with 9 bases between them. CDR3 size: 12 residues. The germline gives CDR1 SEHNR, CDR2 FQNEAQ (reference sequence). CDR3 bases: TGTGCCAGCAGCTTTAGGACGGATGAAGCTTTCTTT. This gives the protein CASSFRTDEAFF.

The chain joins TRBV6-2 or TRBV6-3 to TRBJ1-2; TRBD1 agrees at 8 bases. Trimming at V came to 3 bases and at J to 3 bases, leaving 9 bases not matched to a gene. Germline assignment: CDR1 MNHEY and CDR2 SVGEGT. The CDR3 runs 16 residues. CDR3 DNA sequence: TGTGCCAGCAGTTATTCTGTGACAGGGGCTGACTATGGCTACACCTTC. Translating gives CASSYSVTGADYGYTF.

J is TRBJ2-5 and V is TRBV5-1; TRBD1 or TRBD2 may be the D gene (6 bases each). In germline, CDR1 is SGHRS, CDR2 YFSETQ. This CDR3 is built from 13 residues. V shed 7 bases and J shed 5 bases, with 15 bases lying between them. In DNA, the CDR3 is TGCGCCAGCGCTAGAGGGGGGATGGAGACCCAGTACTTC. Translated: CASARGGMETQYF.

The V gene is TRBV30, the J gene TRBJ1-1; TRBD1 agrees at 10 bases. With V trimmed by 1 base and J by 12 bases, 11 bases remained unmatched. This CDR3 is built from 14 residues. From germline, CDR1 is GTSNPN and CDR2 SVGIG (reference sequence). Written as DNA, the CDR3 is TGTGCCTGGAGTGGACAGGGGGCGAACGGTTTATCTTTCTTT. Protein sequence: CAWSGQGANGLSFF.

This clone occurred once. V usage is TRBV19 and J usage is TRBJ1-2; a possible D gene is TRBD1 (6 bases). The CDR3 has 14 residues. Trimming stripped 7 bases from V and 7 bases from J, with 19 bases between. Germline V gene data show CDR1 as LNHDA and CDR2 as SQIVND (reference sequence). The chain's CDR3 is CASTLTGLGSGYTF. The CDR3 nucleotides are TGTGCCAGTACCCTCACAGGGCTAGGGAGTGGCTACACCTTC.

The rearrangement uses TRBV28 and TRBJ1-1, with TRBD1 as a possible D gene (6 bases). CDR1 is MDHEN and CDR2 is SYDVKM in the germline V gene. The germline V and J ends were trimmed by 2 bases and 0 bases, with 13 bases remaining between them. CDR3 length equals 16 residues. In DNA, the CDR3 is TGTGCCAGCAGTTTAGGGCAGGGGAGAATGAACACTGAAGCTTTCTTT. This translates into CASSLGQGRMNTEAFF.

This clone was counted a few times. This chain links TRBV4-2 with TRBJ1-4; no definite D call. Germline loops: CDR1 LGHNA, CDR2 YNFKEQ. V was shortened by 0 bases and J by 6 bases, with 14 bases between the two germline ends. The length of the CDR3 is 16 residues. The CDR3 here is CASSQDRANRDEKLFF. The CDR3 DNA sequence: TGTGCCAGCAGCCAAGATCGCGCCAATAGGGATGAAAAACTGTTTTTT.

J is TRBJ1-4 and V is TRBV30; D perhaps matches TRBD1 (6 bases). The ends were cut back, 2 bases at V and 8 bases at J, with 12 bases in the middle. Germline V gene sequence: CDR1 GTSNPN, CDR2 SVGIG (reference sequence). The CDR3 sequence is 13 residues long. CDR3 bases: TGTGCCTGGAGTTCGGGGGCATGGGAAAAACTGTTTTTT. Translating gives CAWSSGAWEKLFF.

The CDR3 region is CSASHNQGARGYTF. CDR3 nucleotide sequence: TGCAGTGCTAGTCATAATCAGGGGGCGCGAGGCTACACCTTC. The V call is TRBV20-1, the J call TRBJ1-2; 8 positions agree with TRBD1. CDR1 and CDR2 (germline): DFQATT, SNEGSKA (reference sequence). The trim removed 3 bases at V and 8 bases at J, leaving 11 bases unmatched. This CDR3 contains 14 residues.